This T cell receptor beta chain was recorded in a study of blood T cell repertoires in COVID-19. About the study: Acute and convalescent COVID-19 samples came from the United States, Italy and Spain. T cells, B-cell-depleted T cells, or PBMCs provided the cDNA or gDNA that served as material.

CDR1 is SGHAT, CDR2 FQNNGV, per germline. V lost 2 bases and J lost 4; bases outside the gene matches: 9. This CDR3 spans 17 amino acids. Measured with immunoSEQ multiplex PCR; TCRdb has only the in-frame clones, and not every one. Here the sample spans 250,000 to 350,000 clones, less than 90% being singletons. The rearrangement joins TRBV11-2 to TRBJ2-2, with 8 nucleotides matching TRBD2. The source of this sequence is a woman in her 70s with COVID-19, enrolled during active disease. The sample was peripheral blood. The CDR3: CASSLFARGGPTGELFF. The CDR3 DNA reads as TGTGCCAGCAGCTTATTCGCTCGGGGGGGCCCCACCGGGGAGCTGTTTTTT. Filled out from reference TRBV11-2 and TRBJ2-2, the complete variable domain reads EAGVAQSPRYKIIEKRQSVAFWCNPISGHATLYWYQQILGQGPKLLIQFQNNGVVDDSQLPKDRFSAERLKGVDSTLKIQPAKLEDSAVYLCASSLFARGGPTGELFFGEGSRLTVL.